The 15 T cell receptor beta chains listed next were all sequenced from one sample in a study of OX40 agonist ivuxolimab in advanced cancers. TCRdb's copy holds only in-frame clones and misses some; the assay was immunoSEQ multiplex PCR. The profile shows around 46,000 clones, 82% of them singletons. Sample: CD4+ or CD8+ T cells sorted from blood, taken in a trial of the OX40 agonist ivuxolimab. The receptors derive from an adult with an advanced solid tumor such as melanoma, head and neck, liver or kidney cancer.

V and J are TRBV11-2 and TRBJ1-5; D call uncertain. Germline V gene sequence: CDR1 SGHAT, CDR2 FQNNGV. V was pared by 1 base and J by 1 base, with 8 bases between. CDR3 length equals 15 residues. The CDR3 sequence is CASSLGSGSNQPQHF. CDR3 DNA: TGTGCCAGCAGCTTAGGATCCGGGAGCAATCAGCCCCAGCATTTT. The full variable domain, its missing parts supplied by reference TRBV11-2 and TRBJ1-5, is EAGVAQSPRYKIIEKRQSVAFWCNPISGHATLYWYQQILGQGPKLLIQFQNNGVVDDSQLPKDRFSAERLKGVDSTLKIQPAKLEDSAVYLCASSLGSGSNQPQHFGDGTRLSIL.

This clone was seen only once. The genes are TRBV5-6 and TRBJ1-5; 9 positions match TRBD1. In germline, CDR1 is SGHDT, CDR2 YYEEEE. With 3 bases clipped from V and 6 bases from J, the junction kept 7 bases outside the gene matches. This CDR3 region has 15 residues. The CDR3 loop reads CASSWGPGQGQPQHF. DNA for the CDR3: TGTGCCAGCAGCTGGGGACCGGGACAGGGTCAGCCCCAGCATTTT.

The J gene is TRBJ1-1, the V gene TRBV5-4, with D uncertain. Trimming pared 0 bases from V and 7 bases from J, leaving 10 bases between. This CDR3 has 13 residues. Looked up from germline, CDR1 is SGHNT and CDR2 is YYREEE (reference sequence). The CDR3 DNA reads TGTGCCAGCAGCTTGGCAGGAGCCAATGAAGCTTTCTTT. Encoded protein: CASSLAGANEAFF.

This chain connects TRBV6-6 to TRBJ2-7, with a possible D match to TRBD2 (6 bases). The germline gives CDR1 MNHNY, CDR2 SVGAGI (reference sequence). Between the trimmed V and J ends, which lost 7 bases and 4 bases, there was a span of 14 bases. The CDR3 is made up of 13 amino acids. The CDR3 here is CASTNLGGYEQYF. The CDR3 DNA reads TGTGCCAGCACCAATCTCGGGGGTTACGAGCAGTACTTC.

The V gene is TRBV6-1, the J gene TRBJ1-1; tentative D call: TRBD1 (5 bases). Germline CDR1 and CDR2: MNHNS and SASEGT. This CDR3 spans 13 amino acids. Trimming removed 10 bases at V and 7 bases at J, with 19 bases between. In DNA, the CDR3 is TGTGCCATCGCGAATAGGGACTCCCGTGAAGCTTTCTTT. This codes for CAIANRDSREAFF.

This rearrangement joins TRBV19 to TRBJ1-2; possibly TRBD1 for D (6 bases). CDR1 and CDR2 from the germline V gene are LNHDA and SQIVND (reference sequence). The V gene lost 6 bases and the J gene lost 4 bases, with 15 bases spanning the gap. The CDR3 has 14 residues. The CDR3 is CASSQDSVPYGYTF. In DNA, the CDR3 is TGTGCCAGTAGCCAGGACAGCGTCCCCTATGGCTACACCTTC.

J is TRBJ2-3 and V is TRBV18; D not certain. CDR3 length equals 11 residues. The V gene's germline CDR1 is KGHSH and CDR2 LQKENI. V was clipped by 2 bases and J by 6 bases, with 3 bases between them. CDR3 loop: CASSPKDTQYF. The CDR3 DNA follows: TGTGCCAGCTCACCAAAGGATACGCAGTATTTT.

This clone occurred a few times. This chain uses TRBV6-5 with TRBJ1-4; D is ambiguous. The length of the CDR3 is 14 residues. V was shortened by 2 bases and J by 10 bases, with 14 bases between the two germline ends. Germline CDR1 reads MNHEY; CDR2 reads SVGAGI. The CDR3 protein is CASSYEANRGKLFF. The CDR3 nucleotides read TGTGCCAGCAGTTACGAGGCGAATCGGGGAAAACTGTTTTTT.

Only a few counts were recorded for this clone. V usage is TRBV6-6 and J usage is TRBJ2-3; no definite D call. Germline V CDR1 and CDR2: MNHNY, SVGAGI (reference sequence). V gave up 6 bases and J gave up 0 bases, with 10 bases separating them. The CDR3 is 14 amino acids. The CDR3 DNA reads as TGTGCCAGCAGGACTGACTCTAGCACAGATACGCAGTATTTT. Encoded protein: CASRTDSSTDTQYF.

This sequence joins TRBV27 and TRBJ2-7; the D is unclear. The CDR3 runs to 14 residues. CDR1 is MNHEY, CDR2 SMNVEV, per germline (reference sequence). Trimming removed 9 bases from V and 2 bases from J, with 17 bases in between. CDR3 sequence: CASSNGAGPYEQYF. CDR3 sequence (DNA): TGTGCCAGTTCCAACGGAGCCGGACCCTACGAGCAGTACTTC.

The genes are TRBV29-1 and TRBJ1-3; D is perhaps TRBD1 (5 bases). V dropped 6 bases and J dropped 4 bases, with 10 bases sitting between them. This CDR3 comprises 12 residues. From germline, CDR1 is SQVTM and CDR2 ANQGSEA. CDR3 in amino acids: CSVTTEGNTIYF. The CDR3 DNA follows: TGCAGCGTCACGACAGAAGGAAACACCATATATTTT.

This clone was seen once. The rearrangement uses TRBV2 and TRBJ2-5; maybe TRBD2 (6 bases). The germline gives CDR1 SNHLY, CDR2 FYNNEI. The length of the CDR3 is 12 residues. The V and J ends lost 6 bases and 5 bases respectively, with 10 bases between them. The CDR3 DNA reads as TGTGCCAGCAGGGAGGGCGGCGAGACCCAGTACTTC. Its translation is CASREGGETQYF.

The chain recombines TRBV6-5 with TRBJ2-1; TRBD2 matches at 7 bases. CDR3 length: 13 amino acids. Per germline, CDR1 MNHEY and CDR2 SVGAGI. V gave up 4 bases and J gave up 7 bases; unmatched junction bases: 4. In DNA, the CDR3 is TGTGCCAGCAGTTCCTCCGGGGGGAATGAGCAGTTCTTC. Protein: CASSSSGGNEQFF.

This clone has just one count. The chain recombines TRBV5-4 with TRBJ2-7, with D perhaps given as TRBD1 or TRBD2 (5 bases each). V was pared by 0 bases and J by 6 bases, with 7 bases between. Germline V gene sequence: CDR1 SGHNT, CDR2 YYREEE (reference sequence). This CDR3 has 12 amino acids. The CDR3 DNA is TGTGCCAGCAGCTTGGGTGGGGGCGAGCAGTACTTC. Its protein is CASSLGGGEQYF. The full variable domain, rest sourced from reference TRBV5-4 and TRBJ2-7, is ETGVTQSPTHLIKTRGQQVTLRCSSQSGHNTVSWYQQALGQGPQFIFQYYREEENGRGNFPPRFSGLQFPNYSSELNVNALELDDSALYLCASSLGGGEQYFGPGTRLTVT.

The chain links TRBV7-2 to TRBJ1-1; no clear D gene. Germline CDR1 is SGHTA and CDR2 is FQGNSA. Trimming removed 3 bases from V and 3 bases from J, with 8 bases in between. This CDR3 spans 13 amino acids. The CDR3 DNA follows: TGTGCCAGCAGCTTTAACAGAGACACTGAAGCTTTCTTT. It is translated as CASSFNRDTEAFF. The whole variable domain, filled in from reference TRBV7-2 and TRBJ1-1, reads GAGVSQSPSNKVTEKGKDVELRCDPISGHTALYWYRQSLGQGLEFLIYFQGNSAPDKSGLPSDRFSAERTGGSVSTLTIQRTQQEDSAVYLCASSFNRDTEAFFGQGTRLTVV.